This is a list of T cell receptor beta chains from one sample in a study of OX40 agonist ivuxolimab in advanced cancers. This table comes from immunoSEQ multiplex PCR, and its TCRdb copy is limited to in-frame clones, with some not included. The sample lists around 100,000 clones, about nine tenths occurring once. This material consisted of CD4+ or CD8+ T cells sorted from blood, taken in a trial of the OX40 agonist ivuxolimab. These receptors originate from an adult with an advanced solid tumor such as melanoma, head and neck, liver or kidney cancer. CDR3s include the opening cysteine and the closing phenylalanine or tryptophan. A D gene is named only where the DNA matches it firmly. Clone size, where shown, is once, few, many, or a class for clones that have expanded.

D | size | J | length | V | CDR3 | DNA
TRBD1 | NA | TRBJ1-2 | 15 | TRBV18 | CASSTDREPNYGYTF | TGTGCCAGCTCAACCGACAGGGAACCTAACTATGGCTACACCTTC
NA | NA | TRBJ1-5 | 13 | TRBV6-1 | CASSEARDQPQHF | TGTGCCAGCAGTGAAGCCAGGGATCAGCCCCAGCATTTT
NA | NA | TRBJ2-3 | 14 | TRBV9 | CASSVDVVTDTQYF | TGTGCCAGCAGCGTAGATGTCGTCACAGATACGCAGTATTTT
TRBD1 | NA | TRBJ1-2 | 15 | TRBV4-1 | CASSQDVGTDYGYTF | TGCGCCAGCAGCCAAGACGTCGGGACAGACTATGGCTACACCTTC
TRBD2 | NA | TRBJ2-7 | 13 | TRBV14 | CASSPSGTSSSYF | TGTGCCAGCAGCCCCTCCGGGACTAGCTCATCGTACTTC
NA | NA | TRBJ2-3 | 14 | TRBV28 | CASRMGGTTDTQYF | TGTGCCAGCAGGATGGGCGGGACCACAGATACGCAGTATTTT
TRBD1 | NA | TRBJ1-6 | 15 | TRBV19 | CASSILPGGDSPLHF | TGTGCCAGTAGTATCTTGCCAGGGGGGGATTCACCCCTCCACTTT
TRBD2 | few | TRBJ2-1 | 15 | TRBV9 | CASSVSSGSGREQFF | TGTGCCAGCAGCGTCTCCAGCGGGAGTGGTCGTGAGCAGTTCTTC
NA | NA | TRBJ1-5 | 15 | TRBV15 | CATRRGAGLVQPQHF | TGTGCCACCAGGAGAGGGGCAGGGCTAGTGCAGCCCCAGCATTTT
NA | NA | TRBJ2-3 | 15 | TRBV15 | CATSRAGNPTDTQYF | TGTGCCACCAGCCGGGCGGGGAATCCCACAGATACGCAGTATTTT
NA | NA | TRBJ2-7 | 12 | TRBV30 | CAWGQGGGEQYF | TGTGCCTGGGGACAGGGAGGGGGCGAGCAGTACTTC
TRBD1 | NA | TRBJ1-6 | 16 | TRBV5-5 | CASSLAGTGTVATLHF | TGTGCCAGCAGCTTGGCCGGGACAGGGACTGTCGCAACCCTCCACTTT
NA | NA | TRBJ2-5 | 12 | TRBV2 | CASNKIKETQYF | TGTGCCAGCAACAAAATCAAAGAGACCCAGTACTTC
NA | NA | TRBJ1-5 | 14 | TRBV28 | CASSSGPSNQPQHF | TGTGCCAGCAGTTCGGGACCGAGCAATCAGCCCCAGCATTTT
TRBD1 | NA | TRBJ1-1 | 13 | TRBV19 | CATSGGVVTEAFF | TGTGCCACCTCAGGGGGCGTCGTCACTGAAGCTTTCTTT
TRBD2 | NA | TRBJ2-1 | 17 | TRBV27 | CASMRLAGGLSYNEQFF | TGTGCCAGCATGCGACTAGCGGGAGGTCTCTCCTACAATGAGCAGTTCTTC
TRBD1 | NA | TRBJ2-2 | 17 | TRBV5-1 | CASSPGFGTGGTGELFF | TGCGCCAGCAGCCCAGGCTTTGGGACAGGGGGCACCGGGGAGCTGTTTTTT
NA | few | TRBJ1-2 | 12 | TRBV30 | CAWRGRDYGYTF | TGTGCCTGGAGAGGCAGGGACTATGGCTACACCTTC
TRBD2 | once | TRBJ2-7 | 16 | TRBV6-6 | CASSYQGLAVSYEQYF | TGTGCCAGCAGTTACCAAGGACTAGCGGTTTCCTACGAGCAGTACTTC
TRBD1 | few | TRBJ2-1 | 12 | TRBV29-1 | CSVEDGGQVPFF | TGCAGCGTTGAAGATGGGGGACAGGTGCCGTTCTTC
TRBD2 | NA | TRBJ2-1 | 18 | TRBV5-1 | CASSFTGSSGSSYNEQFF | TGCGCCAGCAGCTTCACTGGTTCTAGCGGGAGCTCCTACAATGAGCAGTTCTTC
TRBD2 | NA | TRBJ2-7 | 20 | TRBV7-8 | CASSISQLSSGGARLYEQYF | TGTGCCAGCAGCATCTCCCAGCTATCTAGCGGGGGGGCTCGTCTGTACGAGCAGTACTTC
NA | NA | TRBJ2-3 | 12 | TRBV14 | CASSLVTDTQYF | TGTGCCAGCAGCCTCGTAACAGATACGCAGTATTTT
NA | NA | TRBJ2-3 | 15 | TRBV6-1 | CASSETLGGTDTQYF | TGTGCCAGCAGTGAAACGTTGGGGGGCACAGATACGCAGTATTTT
NA | NA | TRBJ2-7 | 14 | TRBV11-2 | CASSLDQGRYEQYF | TGTGCCAGCAGCTTAGACCAGGGGAGGTACGAGCAGTACTTC
TRBD2 | NA | TRBJ2-1 | 15 | TRBV25-1 | CASSAPGGFVSEQFF | TGTGCCAGCAGTGCTCCGGGGGGATTTGTTTCTGAGCAGTTCTTC
NA | NA | TRBJ1-6 | 13 | TRBV5-5 | CASSGRLNSPLHF | TGTGCCAGCAGCGGCAGACTTAATTCACCCCTCCACTTT
NA | NA | TRBJ1-2 | 15 | TRBV2 | CASSKGGKANYGYTF | TGTGCCAGCAGTAAAGGCGGGAAAGCTAACTATGGCTACACCTTC
NA | NA | TRBJ2-3 | 13 | TRBV5-4 | CASTHRRTDTQYF | TGTGCCTCAACTCATAGGAGGACAGATACGCAGTATTTT
NA | NA | TRBJ1-1 | 14 | TRBV11-2 | CASRGGVGNTEAFF | TGTGCCAGCAGGGGAGGGGTCGGTAACACTGAAGCTTTCTTT
TRBD1 | NA | TRBJ2-7 | 15 | TRBV6-1 | CASSEATGWSYEQYF | TGTGCCAGCAGTGAAGCGACAGGGTGGTCCTACGAGCAGTACTTC
NA | once | TRBJ2-7 | 17 | TRBV4-2 | CASSQDARGGSGYEQYF | TGTGCCAGCAGCCAAGATGCTAGGGGAGGATCAGGCTACGAGCAGTACTTC
NA | NA | TRBJ1-1 | 14 | TRBV5-4 | CASSLRGVNTEAFF | TGTGCCAGCAGCCTGAGGGGGGTGAACACTGAAGCTTTCTTT
NA | NA | TRBJ1-2 | 13 | TRBV10-2 | CASSGTLNYGYTF | TGCGCCAGCAGTGGGACCTTAAACTATGGCTACACCTTC
TRBD1 | NA | TRBJ2-7 | 15 | TRBV4-1 | CASSQGQTGSYEQYF | TGCGCCAGCAGCCAAGGGCAGACAGGGTCCTACGAGCAGTACTTC
NA | NA | TRBJ1-2 | 13 | TRBV19 | CASIGDLGYGYTF | TGTGCCAGTATCGGGGATTTAGGGTATGGCTACACCTTC
TRBD1 | NA | TRBJ1-1 | 14 | TRBV19 | CASSTTTGVTEAFF | TGTGCCAGTAGTACTACTACAGGGGTCACTGAAGCTTTCTTT
TRBD2 | NA | TRBJ2-2 | 15 | TRBV5-1 | CASSLLAGGTGELFF | TGCGCCAGCAGCCTGCTAGCGGGGGGCACCGGGGAGCTGTTTTTT
TRBD2 | NA | TRBJ2-5 | 13 | TRBV6-1 | CASILAVKETQYF | TGTGCCAGCATCCTAGCGGTTAAAGAGACCCAGTACTTC
TRBD1 | NA | TRBJ1-1 | 16 | TRBV18 | CASSPLRVQGDTEAFF | TGTGCCAGCTCACCCCTCAGGGTCCAGGGGGACACTGAAGCTTTCTTT
NA | NA | TRBJ1-5 | 14 | TRBV19 | CASSTRTDNQPQHF | TGTGCCAGTAGTACCCGGACAGACAATCAGCCCCAGCATTTT
NA | NA | TRBJ2-7 | 14 | TRBV4-2 | CASSTVGGGYEQYF | TGTGCCAGCAGCACCGTAGGGGGGGGCTACGAGCAGTACTTC
NA | NA | TRBJ1-2 | 13 | TRBV7-3 | CASSPFTGYGYTF | TGTGCCAGCAGCCCTTTCACGGGCTATGGCTACACCTTC
TRBD2 | NA | TRBJ2-7 | 11 | TRBV5-1 | CASAGNYEQYF | TGCGCCTCAGCGGGGAACTACGAGCAGTACTTC
NA | NA | TRBJ2-3 | 11 | TRBV28 | CAVFGRVGQYF | TGTGCCGTATTCGGGCGGGTTGGGCAGTATTTT
NA | NA | TRBJ2-3 | 15 | TRBV27 | CASRLGASRTDTQYF | TGTGCCAGCAGGCTGGGGGCGAGTAGAACAGATACGCAGTATTTT
NA | NA | TRBJ2-5 | 14 | TRBV5-1 | CASSPRQSQETQYF | TGCGCCAGCAGCCCCAGACAGAGCCAAGAGACCCAGTACTTC
TRBD1 | NA | TRBJ2-1 | 17 | TRBV5-1 | CASSPKADRGFYNEQFF | TGCGCCAGCAGCCCGAAGGCCGACAGGGGATTCTACAATGAGCAGTTCTTC
NA | NA | TRBJ2-3 | 15 | TRBV7-2 | CASSLDRVSTDTQYF | TGTGCCAGCAGCTTAGACAGGGTCAGCACAGATACGCAGTATTTT
TRBD2 | NA | TRBJ2-1 | 17 | TRBV7-2 | CASSLRVRTSGHNEQFF | TGTGCCAGCAGCTTAAGGGTAAGGACTAGCGGGCACAATGAGCAGTTCTTC